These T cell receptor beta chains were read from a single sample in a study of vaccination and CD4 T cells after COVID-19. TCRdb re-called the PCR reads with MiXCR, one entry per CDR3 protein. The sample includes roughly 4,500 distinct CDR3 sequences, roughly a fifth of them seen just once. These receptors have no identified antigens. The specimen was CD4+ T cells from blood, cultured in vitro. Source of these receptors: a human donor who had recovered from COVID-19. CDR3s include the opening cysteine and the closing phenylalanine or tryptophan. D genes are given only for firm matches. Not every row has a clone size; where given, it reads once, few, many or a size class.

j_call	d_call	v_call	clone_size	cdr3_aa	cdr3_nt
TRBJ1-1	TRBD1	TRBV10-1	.	CASSTGESRAFF	TGCGCCAGCAGTACAGGGGAGTCGCGAGCTTTCTTT
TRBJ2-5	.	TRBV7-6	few	CASSSQETQYF	TGTGCCAGCAGCTCCCAAGAGACCCAGTACTTC
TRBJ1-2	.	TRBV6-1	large	CASSEASLEWGRWDGYTF	TGTGCCAGCAGTGAAGCTTCACTCGAATGGGGGCGGTGGGATGGCTACACCTTC
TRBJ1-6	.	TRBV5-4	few	CASSLEGGEAPLHF	TGTGCCAGCAGCTTGGAAGGGGGAGAGGCACCCCTCCACTTT
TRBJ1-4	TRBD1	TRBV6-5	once	CASSYSGTDEKLFF	TGTGCCAGCAGTTACAGCGGGACAGATGAAAAACTGTTTTTT
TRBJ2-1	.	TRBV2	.	CASTLRGVYNEQFF	TGTGCCAGCACTTTGAGGGGGGTTTACAATGAGCAGTTCTTC
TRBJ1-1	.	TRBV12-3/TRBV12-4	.	CASSFLQGGRAFF	TGTGCCAGCAGCTTCCTACAAGGAGGGAGGGCTTTCTTT
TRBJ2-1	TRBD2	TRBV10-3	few	CAISERGLAGNEQFF	TGTGCCATCAGTGAGAGGGGACTAGCAGGGAATGAGCAGTTCTTC
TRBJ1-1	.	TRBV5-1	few	CASSSNTEAFF	TGCGCCAGCAGCTCCAACACTGAAGCTTTCTTT
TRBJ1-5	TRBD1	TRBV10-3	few	CAISEPGQKRHF	TGTGCCATCAGTGAGCCGGGACAGAAAAGGCATTTT
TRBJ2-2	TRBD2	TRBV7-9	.	CTSSATSGGAGTGELFF	TGTACCAGCAGCGCGACTAGCGGGGGGGCAGGCACCGGGGAGCTGTTTTTT
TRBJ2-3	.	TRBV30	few	CAWRVGYTDTQYF	TGTGCCTGGAGGGTGGGATACACAGATACGCAGTATTTT
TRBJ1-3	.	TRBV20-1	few	CSAREGPSGNTIYF	TGCAGTGCTAGAGAGGGCCCCTCTGGAAACACCATATATTTT
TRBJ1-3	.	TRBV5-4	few	CASSTQTRNTIYF	TGTGCCAGCAGCACCCAGACCCGAAACACCATATATTTT
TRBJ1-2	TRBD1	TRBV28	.	CASSSSGDRGPYGYTF	TGTGCCAGCAGTTCTAGCGGGGACAGGGGCCCCTATGGCTACACCTTC
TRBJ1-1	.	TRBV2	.	CASSLMTGGNTEAFF	TGTGCCAGCAGTCTGATGACAGGAGGGAACACTGAAGCTTTCTTT
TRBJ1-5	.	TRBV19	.	CASSRGSEQPQHF	TGTGCTAGTAGCAGAGGGAGTGAGCAGCCCCAGCATTTT
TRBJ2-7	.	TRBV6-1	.	CASRQGAYEQYF	TGTGCCAGTAGGCAGGGAGCCTACGAGCAGTACTTC
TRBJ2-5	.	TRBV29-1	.	CSVGGDYLETQYF	TGCAGCGTTGGTGGAGACTACCTAGAGACCCAGTACTTC
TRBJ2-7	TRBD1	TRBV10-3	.	CAIKTGQGYEQYF	TGTGCCATCAAGACGGGACAGGGCTACGAGCAGTACTTC
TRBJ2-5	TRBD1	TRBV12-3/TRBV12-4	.	CASSRTGGRETQYF	TGTGCCAGCAGTCGGACAGGGGGCCGAGAGACCCAGTACTTC
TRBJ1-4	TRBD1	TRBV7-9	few	CASSLMSGTATNEKLFF	TGTGCCAGCAGCTTAATGAGCGGGACAGCAACTAATGAAAAACTGTTTTTT
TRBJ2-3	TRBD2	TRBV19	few	CASSIGLAGALSTDTQYF	TGTGCCAGTAGTATCGGACTAGCGGGGGCCCTTAGCACAGATACGCAGTATTTT
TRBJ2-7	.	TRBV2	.	CASSVGSAYEQYF	TGTGCCAGCAGTGTGGGCAGCGCCTACGAGCAGTACTTC
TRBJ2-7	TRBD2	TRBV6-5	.	CASSSFGTSGSYEQYF	TGTGCCAGCAGTTCATTCGGGACTAGCGGCTCCTACGAGCAGTACTTC
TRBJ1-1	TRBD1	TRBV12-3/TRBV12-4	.	CASSLTPGQGIGAFF	TGTGCCAGCAGCCTTACACCGGGACAGGGGATCGGAGCTTTCTTT
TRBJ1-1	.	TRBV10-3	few	CAISEPRTNEAFF	TGTGCCATCAGTGAGCCCAGAACCAATGAAGCTTTCTTT
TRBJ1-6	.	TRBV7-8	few	CASSFDPGAGSPLHF	TGTGCCAGCAGCTTCGACCCGGGAGCGGGGTCACCCCTCCACTTT
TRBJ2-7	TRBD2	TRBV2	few	CASSPLAGPRQYF	TGTGCCAGCAGCCCACTAGCGGGGCCCAGGCAGTACTTC
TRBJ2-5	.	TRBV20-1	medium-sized	CSASQQRAGQETQYF	TGCAGTGCTAGTCAACAACGGGCGGGGCAAGAGACCCAGTACTTC
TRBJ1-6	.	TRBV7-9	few	CASSLVGGLNSPLHF	TGTGCCAGCAGCTTAGTTGGGGGCCTTAATTCACCCCTCCACTTT
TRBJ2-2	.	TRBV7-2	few	CASSLAWRAGELFF	TGTGCCAGCAGCTTAGCCTGGAGGGCCGGGGAGCTGTTTTTT
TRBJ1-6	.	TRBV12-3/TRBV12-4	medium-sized	CASSLFSANSPLHF	TGTGCCAGCAGTTTGTTCTCGGCTAATTCACCCCTCCACTTT
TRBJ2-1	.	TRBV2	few	CASMARLYNEQFF	TGTGCCAGCATGGCTAGATTATACAATGAGCAGTTCTTC
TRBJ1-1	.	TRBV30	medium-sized	CAWSGGFNTEAFF	TGTGCCTGGAGTGGGGGCTTTAACACTGAAGCTTTCTTT
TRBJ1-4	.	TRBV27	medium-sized	CASSLSFGLEKLFF	TGTGCCAGCAGTTTATCGTTCGGGCTGGAAAAACTGTTTTTT
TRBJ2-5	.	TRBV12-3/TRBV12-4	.	CASRRGQETQYF	TGTGCCAGCAGAAGGGGGCAAGAGACCCAGTACTTC
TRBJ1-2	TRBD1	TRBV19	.	CASSMTGGSYYGYTF	TGTGCCAGTAGTATGACAGGGGGTTCCTACTATGGCTACACCTTC
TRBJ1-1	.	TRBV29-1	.	CSTIAGANTEAFF	TGCAGCACGATTGCAGGGGCGAACACTGAAGCTTTCTTT
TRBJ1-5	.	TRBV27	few	CASSAPGWSNQPQHF	TGTGCCAGCAGTGCACCAGGGTGGAGCAATCAGCCCCAGCATTTT
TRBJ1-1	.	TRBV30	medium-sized	CAWSTGGVGTEAFF	TGTGCCTGGTCTACGGGGGGAGTGGGCACTGAAGCTTTCTTT
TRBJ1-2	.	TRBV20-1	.	CSAPPWARERDGHTF	TGCAGTGCTCCGCCCTGGGCCAGAGAAAGAGATGGCCACACCTTC
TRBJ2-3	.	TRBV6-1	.	CASRGLDTQYF	TGTGCCAGCAGGGGGCTTGATACGCAGTATTTT
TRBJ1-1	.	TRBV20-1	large	CSARVGAGAIEAFF	TGCAGTGCTAGAGTTGGAGCGGGGGCGATAGAAGCTTTCTTT
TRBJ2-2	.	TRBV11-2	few	CASSERTLANTGELFF	TGTGCCAGCAGCGAGCGGACACTGGCGAACACCGGGGAGCTGTTTTTT
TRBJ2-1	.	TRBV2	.	CASTSRPRMGNEQFF	TGTGCCAGCACTTCGAGGCCCAGGATGGGCAATGAGCAGTTCTTC
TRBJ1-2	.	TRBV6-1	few	CAGLGGGIYGYTF	TGTGCCGGACTCGGCGGCGGCATCTATGGCTACACCTTC